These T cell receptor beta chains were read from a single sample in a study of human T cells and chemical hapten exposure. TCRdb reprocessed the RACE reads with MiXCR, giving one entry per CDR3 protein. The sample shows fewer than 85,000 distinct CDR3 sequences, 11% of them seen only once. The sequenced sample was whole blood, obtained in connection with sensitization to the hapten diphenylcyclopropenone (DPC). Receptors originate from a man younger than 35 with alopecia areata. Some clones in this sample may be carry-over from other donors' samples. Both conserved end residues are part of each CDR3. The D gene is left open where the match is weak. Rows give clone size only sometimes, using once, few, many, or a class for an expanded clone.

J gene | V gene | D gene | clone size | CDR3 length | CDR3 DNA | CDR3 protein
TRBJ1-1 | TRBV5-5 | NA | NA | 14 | TGTGCCAGCAGCCTGGTCGGGGAGGACACTGAAGCTTTCTTT | CASSLVGEDTEAFF
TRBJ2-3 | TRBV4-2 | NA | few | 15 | TGTGCCAGCAGCCAAGAACTGGCGGAGGGGGATACGCAGTATTTT | CASSQELAEGDTQYF
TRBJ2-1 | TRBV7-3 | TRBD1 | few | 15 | TGTGCCAGCAGCCCCCCGGGACAGAATTACAATGAGCAGTTCTTC | CASSPPGQNYNEQFF
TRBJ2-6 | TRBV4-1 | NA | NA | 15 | TGCGCCAGCAGCCAAGTAGGGTCTGGGGCCAACGTCCTGACTTTC | CASSQVGSGANVLTF
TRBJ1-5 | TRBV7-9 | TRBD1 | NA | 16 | TGTGCCAGCAGCCGCCAGACAGGGGGTGGCAATCAGCCCCAGCATTTT | CASSRQTGGGNQPQHF
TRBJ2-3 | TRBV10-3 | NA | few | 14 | TGTGCCATCAGTGTCCAGGGGTACACAGATACGCAGTATTTT | CAISVQGYTDTQYF
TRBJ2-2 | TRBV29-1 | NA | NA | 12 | TGCAGCGTTGCAGGTACCACCGGGGAGCTGTTTTTT | CSVAGTTGELFF
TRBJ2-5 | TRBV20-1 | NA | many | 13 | TGCAGTGCTAGGGCACAAGGGATGGAGACCCAGTACTTC | CSARAQGMETQYF
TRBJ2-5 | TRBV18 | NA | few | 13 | TGTGCCAGCTCACCACCCGCCCGAGAGACCCAGTACTTC | CASSPPARETQYF
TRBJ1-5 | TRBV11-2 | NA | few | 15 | TGTGCCAGCAGCCCGAGGGGAGTCGGCAATCAGCCCCAGCATTTT | CASSPRGVGNQPQHF
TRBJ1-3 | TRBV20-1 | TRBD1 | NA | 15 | TGCAGTGCACCTCCTCCGACAGGGTCTGGAAACACCATATATTTT | CSAPPPTGSGNTIYF
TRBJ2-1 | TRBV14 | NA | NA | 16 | TGTGCCAGCAGCCAAGGCGGGGGCTTAGGATACAATGAGCAGTTCTTC | CASSQGGGLGYNEQFF
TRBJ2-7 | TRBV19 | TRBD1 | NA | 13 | TGTGCCAGTAGTTGGGACAGGGGGGTCGAGCAGTACTTC | CASSWDRGVEQYF
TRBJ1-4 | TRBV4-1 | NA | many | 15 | TGCGCCAGCAGCCTTTCGGGACCAACTAATGAAAAACTGTTTTTT | CASSLSGPTNEKLFF
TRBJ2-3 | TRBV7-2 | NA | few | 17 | TGTGCCAGCAGCTTATGGGGCCGGACAGGGAGGGCAGATACGCAGTATTTT | CASSLWGRTGRADTQYF
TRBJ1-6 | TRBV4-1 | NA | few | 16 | TGCGCCAGCAGCCACTCCTCCGGGACAAATAATTCACCCCTCCACTTT | CASSHSSGTNNSPLHF
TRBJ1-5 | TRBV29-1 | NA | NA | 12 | TGCAGCGTTGAAACAGACAATCAGCCCCAGCATTTT | CSVETDNQPQHF
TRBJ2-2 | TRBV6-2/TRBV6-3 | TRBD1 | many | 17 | TGTGCCAGCAGTCGGGACAGGGGAATCGCGAACACCGGGGAGCTGTTTTTT | CASSRDRGIANTGELFF
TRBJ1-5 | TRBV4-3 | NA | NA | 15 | TGCGCCAGCAGCCAAGATTTGCAGGGGAGTCAGCCCCAGCATTTT | CASSQDLQGSQPQHF
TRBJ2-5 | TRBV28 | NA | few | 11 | TGTGCCAGCAGTTTACAGGCAGCCCAGTACTTC | CASSLQAAQYF
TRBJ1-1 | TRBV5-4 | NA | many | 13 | TGTGCCAGCAGCTTGGAGGGGGGCGCATTAGCTTTCTTT | CASSLEGGALAFF
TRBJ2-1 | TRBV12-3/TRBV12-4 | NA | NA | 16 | TGTGCCAGCAACTACTGGGCCTCAACTCGTCGCAATGAGCAGTTCTTC | CASNYWASTRRNEQFF
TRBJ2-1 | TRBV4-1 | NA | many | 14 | TGCGCCAGCAGCCAAGCCAGCACGTACAATGAGCAGTTCTTC | CASSQASTYNEQFF
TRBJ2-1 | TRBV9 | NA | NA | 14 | TGTGCCAGCAGCGCCGGGGTCCGCTTGGATGAGCAGTTCTTC | CASSAGVRLDEQFF
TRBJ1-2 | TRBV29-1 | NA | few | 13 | TGCAGCGTTGAATGGAGGGGCCTGAATGGCTACACCTTC | CSVEWRGLNGYTF
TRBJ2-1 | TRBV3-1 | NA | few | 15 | TGTGCCAGTAAGGACGCCGGGACTCAGTACAATGAGCAGTTCTTC | CASKDAGTQYNEQFF
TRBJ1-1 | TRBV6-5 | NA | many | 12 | TGTGCCAGCAGCCATCCGAACACTGAAGCTTTCTTT | CASSHPNTEAFF
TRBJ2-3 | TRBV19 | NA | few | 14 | TGTGCCAGTAGTATAGCCGCTAGCACAGATACGCAGTATTTT | CASSIAASTDTQYF
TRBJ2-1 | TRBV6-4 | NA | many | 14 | TGTGCCAGCAGTACAGAGAGGGGGGCAGGGGAGCAGTTCTTC | CASSTERGAGEQFF
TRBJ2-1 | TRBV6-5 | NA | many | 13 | TGTGCCAGCAGTTACACTGGAGGCAATGAGCAGTTCTTC | CASSYTGGNEQFF
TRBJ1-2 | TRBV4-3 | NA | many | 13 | TGCGCCAGCAGCCAAGTATCAGGATATGGCTACACCTTC | CASSQVSGYGYTF
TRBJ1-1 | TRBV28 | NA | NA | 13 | TGTGCCAGCAGTGATCAAGGGCACACTGAAGCTTTCTTT | CASSDQGHTEAFF
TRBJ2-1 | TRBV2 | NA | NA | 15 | TGTGCCAGCAGTGAATATGCCGCAGGGGTCAATGAGCAGTTCTTC | CASSEYAAGVNEQFF
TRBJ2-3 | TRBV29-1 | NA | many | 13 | TGCAGCGTTAACCAGCGGAGCACAGATACGCAGTATTTT | CSVNQRSTDTQYF
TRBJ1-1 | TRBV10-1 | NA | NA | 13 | TGCGCCAGCAGTGAGAGGGGAAGGACTGAAGCTTTCTTT | CASSERGRTEAFF
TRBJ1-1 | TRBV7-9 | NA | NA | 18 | TGTGCCAGCAACTCCGGATATTTGGAAAGGGGTGCGAACACTGAAGCTTTCTTT | CASNSGYLERGANTEAFF
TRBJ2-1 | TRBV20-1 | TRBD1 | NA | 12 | TGCAGTGCTACTACAGGGGTGGATGAGCAGTTCTTC | CSATTGVDEQFF
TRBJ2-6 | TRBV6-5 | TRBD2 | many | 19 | TGTGCCAGCAGTTATGTTCGGGGGGACCCCCCCTCTGGGGCCAACGTCCTGACTTTC | CASSYVRGDPPSGANVLTF
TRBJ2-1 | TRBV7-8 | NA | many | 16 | TGTGCCAGCAGCTTAGCCTGGGAAAGCTCCTACAATGAGCAGTTCTTC | CASSLAWESSYNEQFF
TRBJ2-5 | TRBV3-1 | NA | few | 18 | TGTGCCAGCAGCCCGATCGGGCGGGTCGGACAAAGGCTGAAGACCCAGTACTTC | CASSPIGRVGQRLKTQYF
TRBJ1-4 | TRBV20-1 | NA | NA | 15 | TGCAGTGCTAGATCCCCCGGGCGGTTTAATGAAAAACTGTTTTTT | CSARSPGRFNEKLFF
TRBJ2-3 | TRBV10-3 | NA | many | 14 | TGTGCCGTGGAAGGGGGGGAAAGCACAGATACGCAGTATTTT | CAVEGGESTDTQYF
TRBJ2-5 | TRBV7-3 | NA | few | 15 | TGTGCCAGCAGCTTAATGGCAGGGCCTCAAGAGACCCAGTACTTC | CASSLMAGPQETQYF
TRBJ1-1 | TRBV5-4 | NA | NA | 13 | TGTGCCAGCAGCTTGGTGGGGGTGCCTGAAGCTTTCTTT | CASSLVGVPEAFF
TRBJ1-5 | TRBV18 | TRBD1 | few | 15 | TGTGCCAGCTCAGCCACGCTGACAGGGGGCCAGCCCCAGCATTTT | CASSATLTGGQPQHF
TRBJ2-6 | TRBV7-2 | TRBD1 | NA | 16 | TGTGCCAGCAGCACCCGGGACAGGGCTGGGGCCAACGTCCTGACTTTC | CASSTRDRAGANVLTF
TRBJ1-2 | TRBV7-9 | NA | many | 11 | TGTGCCAGCAGCTACCATTATGGCTACACCTTC | CASSYHYGYTF
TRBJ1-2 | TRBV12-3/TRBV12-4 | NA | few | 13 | TGTGCCAGCAGTTTCCGGGGTGTCTATGGCTACACCTTC | CASSFRGVYGYTF
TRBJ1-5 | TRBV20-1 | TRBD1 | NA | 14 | TGCAGTGCTAGAGGGACAGGACCCAATCAGCCCCAGCATTTT | CSARGTGPNQPQHF
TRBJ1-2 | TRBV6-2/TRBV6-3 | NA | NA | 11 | TGTGCCAGCAGTCCGGACAGAGGCTACACCTTC | CASSPDRGYTF
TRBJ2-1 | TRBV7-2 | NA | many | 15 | TGTGCCAGCAGCTCGGAGGCAACCCCCTACAATGAGCAGTTCTTC | CASSSEATPYNEQFF
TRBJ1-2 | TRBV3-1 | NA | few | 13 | TGTGCCAGCAGCCAAGACAGGTTCTATGGCTACACCTTC | CASSQDRFYGYTF
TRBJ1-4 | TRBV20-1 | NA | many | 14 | TGCAGTGCTAGAGACCCAGGTGCTAATGAAAAACTGTTTTTT | CSARDPGANEKLFF
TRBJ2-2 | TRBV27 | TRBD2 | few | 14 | TGTGCCAGCAGTCTCCGGGAGGGAGCCGGGGAGCTGTTTTTT | CASSLREGAGELFF
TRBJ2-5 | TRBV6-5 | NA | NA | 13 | TGTGCCAGCAGTTACTCACAACAAGAGACCCAGTACTTC | CASSYSQQETQYF
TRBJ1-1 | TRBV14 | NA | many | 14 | TGTGCCAGCCAGTTCGTCCAGGGATGGGGTGAAGCTTTCTTT | CASQFVQGWGEAFF
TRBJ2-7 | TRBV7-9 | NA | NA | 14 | TGTGCCAGCAGCTTTACTACAGGGATCTCCGAGCAGTACTTC | CASSFTTGISEQYF